This is a list of T cell receptor beta chains from one sample in a study of T cell responses to AZD1222 COVID-19 vaccine. The assay was immunoSEQ multiplex PCR, and TCRdb's table has in-frame clones only and misses some. This sample yields about 170,000 clones, of which 85% to 90% are seen a single time; 6.5% to 8.5% belongs to the top ten. This specimen consisted of peripheral blood, obtained on day 0 of AZD1222 vaccination. These TCRs come from an adult in good health. CDR3s include the opening cysteine and the closing phenylalanine or tryptophan. Each record gives: clone size, D gene, J gene, V gene, CDR3 protein, CDR3 DNA. The D gene is left open where the match is weak. Clone size is given for some rows only: seen once, a few or many times, or a class if the clone is expanded.

- - TRBJ1-1 TRBV5-6 CASSAWTVSGTEAFF TGTGCCAGCAGCGCCTGGACAGTATCGGGCACTGAAGCTTTCTTT
- - TRBJ2-3 TRBV3-1/TRBV3-2 CASSQDPELAIADTQYF TGTGCCAGCAGCCAAGATCCTGAACTAGCTATTGCAGATACGCAGTATTTT
- TRBD1 TRBJ1-6 TRBV7-2 CASRRGTGTNSPLHF TGTGCCAGCAGGCGCGGGACAGGCACTAATTCACCCCTCCACTTT
- - TRBJ2-1 TRBV24-1 CATTKDNYNEQFF TGTGCCACCACCAAAGACAACTACAATGAGCAGTTCTTC
- - TRBJ1-4 TRBV5-1 CASSLSGDDEKLFF TGCGCCAGCAGCTTGTCCGGGGATGATGAAAAACTGTTTTTT
- - TRBJ2-3 TRBV10-3 CAIKGTEVPDVDTQYF TGTGCCATCAAAGGGACCGAGGTTCCAGATGTAGATACGCAGTATTTT
- TRBD2 TRBJ2-1 TRBV6-4 CASSPIQTSGVDEQFF TGTGCCAGCAGTCCTATCCAGACTAGCGGGGTTGATGAGCAGTTCTTC
- - TRBJ1-2 TRBV7-9 CASSLVGGNYGYTF TGTGCCAGCAGCTTAGTTGGCGGGAACTATGGCTACACCTTC
- - TRBJ1-3 TRBV3-1/TRBV3-2 CASSQDTIGGNTIYF TGTGCCAGCAGCCAAGATACCATAGGGGGAAACACCATATATTTT
- TRBD1 TRBJ2-5 TRBV5-5 CASSLTGGRETQYF TGTGCCAGCAGCTTGACAGGGGGAAGGGAGACCCAGTACTTC
- - TRBJ1-5 TRBV3-1/TRBV3-2 CASSLIRGARQPQHF TGTGCCAGCAGCCTTATAAGGGGCGCACGGCAGCCCCAGCATTTT
- TRBD2 TRBJ2-3 TRBV5-6 CASSLAGDTDTQYF TGTGCCAGCAGTTTAGCGGGGGACACAGATACGCAGTATTTT
- - TRBJ1-2 TRBV30 CAWSTGDYGYTF TGTGCCTGGAGCACGGGGGACTATGGCTACACCTTC
- - TRBJ1-1 TRBV4-2 CASSQDLDRTEAFF TGTGCCAGCAGCCAAGATCTGGATAGAACAGAAGCTTTCTTT
- - TRBJ2-2 TRBV7-3 CASSLGAGTGELFF TGTGCCAGCAGCTTAGGAGCAGGGACCGGGGAGCTGTTTTTT
- - TRBJ1-2 TRBV28 CASSLYQYGYTF TGTGCCAGCAGTTTATACCAGTATGGCTACACCTTC
- - TRBJ1-2 TRBV7-2 CASSLAGQRDYGYTF TGTGCCAGCAGCTTAGCGGGCCAAAGGGACTATGGCTACACCTTC
- - TRBJ1-5 TRBV4-2 CASSQDLASLGNQPQHF TGTGCCAGCAGCCAAGATCTCGCGAGCTTGGGCAATCAGCCCCAGCATTTT
- - TRBJ1-3 TRBV9 CASSVEGTLGNTIYF TGTGCCAGCAGCGTAGAGGGGACGCTTGGAAACACCATATATTTT
- - TRBJ2-3 TRBV9 CASSVAGAADTQYF TGTGCCAGCAGCGTAGCGGGGGCCGCAGATACGCAGTATTTT
- - TRBJ2-2 TRBV2 CANARDTNTGELFF TGTGCCAACGCCCGGGACACCAACACCGGGGAGCTGTTTTTT
- - TRBJ1-1 TRBV18 CASSSGQNTEAFF TGTGCCAGCTCATCGGGTCAGAACACTGAAGCTTTCTTT
- TRBD2 TRBJ2-1 TRBV11-3 CASSFGTSGVDEQFF TGTGCCAGCAGCTTCGGGACTAGCGGGGTCGATGAGCAGTTCTTC
- - TRBJ2-4 TRBV19 CASSTGRKRGKNIQYF TGTGCCAGTAGTACAGGACGGAAACGGGGCAAAAACATTCAGTACTTC
- - TRBJ1-5 TRBV5-3 CARSGQPPYQPQHF TGTGCCAGAAGCGGACAGCCTCCCTATCAGCCCCAGCATTTT
once - TRBJ2-1 TRBV12-3/TRBV12-4 CASSRTVYNEQFF TGTGCCAGCAGCCGGACAGTTTACAATGAGCAGTTCTTC
once TRBD1 TRBJ2-3 TRBV4-3 CASSQDEDRERLDTQYF TGCGCCAGCAGCCAAGATGAGGACAGGGAACGGTTGGATACGCAGTATTTT
- TRBD1 TRBJ2-3 TRBV9 CASSVQGASTDTQYF TGTGCCAGCAGCGTACAGGGGGCTAGCACAGATACGCAGTATTTT
- - TRBJ1-2 TRBV9 CASSPNDRGRYGYTF TGTGCCAGCAGCCCTAACGACCGGGGTCGCTATGGCTACACCTTC
- - TRBJ1-3 TRBV9 CASSPPRGNTIYF TGTGCCAGCAGCCCCCCCCGGGGAAACACCATATATTTT
- - TRBJ2-3 TRBV5-1 CASSLGIPGVGTDTQYF TGCGCCAGCAGCTTGGGTATCCCAGGGGTAGGCACAGATACGCAGTATTTT
- TRBD2 TRBJ2-1 TRBV7-2 CASSLTRGGAANEQFF TGTGCCAGCAGCTTAACTCGCGGGGGGGCCGCAAATGAGCAGTTCTTC
- - TRBJ1-5 TRBV5-5 CASSFGNSYSNQPQHF TGTGCCAGCAGCTTCGGAAATTCATATAGCAATCAGCCCCAGCATTTT
- - TRBJ2-7 TRBV5-3 CARSLLGGEYEQYF TGTGCCAGAAGCTTGTTAGGAGGAGAGTACGAGCAGTACTTC
once - TRBJ1-1 TRBV6-2/TRBV6-3 CASSYGVDTEAFF TGTGCCAGCAGTTATGGAGTAGACACTGAAGCTTTCTTT
- TRBD1 TRBJ2-1 TRBV7-7 CASSLTGTGGNEQFF TGTGCTAGCAGCTTAACAGGGACAGGGGGCAATGAGCAGTTCTTC
- TRBD2 TRBJ2-1 TRBV19 CASSIDLKGLAAEQFF TGTGCCAGTAGTATAGATCTAAAGGGACTAGCCGCCGAGCAGTTCTTC
- TRBD1 TRBJ2-1 TRBV10-3 CAITEGAGADLYNEQFF TGTGCCATCACTGAGGGGGCGGGCGCGGACCTCTACAATGAGCAGTTCTTC
- TRBD1 TRBJ2-7 TRBV10-3 CAISGKGTGGMNEQYF TGTGCCATCAGTGGGAAAGGGACAGGGGGCATGAACGAGCAGTACTTC
- - TRBJ1-2 TRBV7-9 CASSSVAYGYTF TGTGCCAGCAGCTCGGTAGCCTATGGCTACACCTTC
- TRBD1 TRBJ1-2 TRBV9 CASKPPGEGAVGYTF TGTGCCAGCAAGCCCCCGGGGGAGGGGGCTGTTGGCTACACCTTC
- - TRBJ1-1 TRBV7-3 CASSLGTFNTEAFF TGTGCCAGCAGCTTAGGGACATTTAACACTGAAGCTTTCTTT
- TRBD1 TRBJ1-2 TRBV11-2 CASRRLTGEMRYTF TGTGCCAGCAGGCGACTGACAGGGGAGATGCGCTACACCTTC
once - TRBJ1-5 TRBV3-1/TRBV3-2 CASSTPGGNQPQHF TGTGCCAGCAGCACCCCGGGGGGGAATCAGCCCCAGCATTTT
- TRBD1 TRBJ1-2 TRBV9 CASSKPGQIYGYTF TGTGCCAGCAGCAAACCGGGACAGATCTATGGCTACACCTTC
- - TRBJ1-5 TRBV6-2/TRBV6-3 CASSYRGSNQPQHF TGTGCCAGCAGTTACCGGGGTTCCAATCAGCCCCAGCATTTT
few TRBD1 TRBJ2-7 TRBV28 CASNSPGQGAYEQYF TGTGCCAGCAATTCTCCGGGACAGGGGGCCTACGAGCAGTACTTC
- - TRBJ1-2 TRBV7-9 CASSLGQGSDYGYTF TGTGCCAGCAGCTTGGGGCAGGGTTCGGACTATGGCTACACCTTC
- - TRBJ1-5 TRBV27 CASRPQALHSNQPQHF TGTGCCAGCAGACCCCAGGCTCTGCATAGCAATCAGCCCCAGCATTTT
- TRBD2 TRBJ2-7 TRBV7-2 CASSLASGGLTYEQYF TGTGCCAGCAGCTTAGCTAGCGGGGGGTTAACCTACGAGCAGTACTTC
once TRBD1 TRBJ2-7 TRBV7-6 CASSRTGTANYEQYF TGTGCCAGCAGCCGGACCGGGACAGCCAACTACGAGCAGTACTTC
- TRBD1 TRBJ1-4 TRBV29-1 CSVARRQGNEKLFF TGCAGCGTTGCCAGACGACAGGGGAACGAAAAACTGTTTTTT